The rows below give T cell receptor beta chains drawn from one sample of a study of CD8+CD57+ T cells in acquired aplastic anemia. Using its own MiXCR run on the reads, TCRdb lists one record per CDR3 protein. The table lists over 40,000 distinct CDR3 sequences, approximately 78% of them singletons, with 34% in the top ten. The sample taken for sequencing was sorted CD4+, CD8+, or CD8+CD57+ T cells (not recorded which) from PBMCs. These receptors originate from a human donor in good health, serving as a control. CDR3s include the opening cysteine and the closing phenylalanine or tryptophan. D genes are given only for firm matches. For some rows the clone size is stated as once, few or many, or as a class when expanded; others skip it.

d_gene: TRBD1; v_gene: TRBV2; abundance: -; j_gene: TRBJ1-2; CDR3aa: CASMKDRTNYGYTF; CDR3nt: TGTGCCAGCATGAAGGACAGGACTAACTATGGCTACACCTTC
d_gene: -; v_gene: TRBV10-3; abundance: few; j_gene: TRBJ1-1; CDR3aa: CAISEVAGNTEAFF; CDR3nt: TGTGCCATCAGTGAGGTCGCGGGGAACACTGAAGCTTTCTTT
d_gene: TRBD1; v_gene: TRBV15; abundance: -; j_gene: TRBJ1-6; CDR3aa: CATSMDRVMNNSPLHF; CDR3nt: TGTGCCACCAGCATGGACAGGGTAATGAATAATTCACCCCTCCACTTT
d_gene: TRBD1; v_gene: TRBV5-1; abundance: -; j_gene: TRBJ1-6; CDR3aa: CASRGRTGTGKSPLHF; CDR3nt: TGCGCCAGCAGGGGCCGAACCGGGACAGGGAAGTCACCCCTCCACTTT
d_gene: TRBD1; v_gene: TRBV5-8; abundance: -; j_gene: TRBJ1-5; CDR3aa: CASSNRQGDNQPQHF; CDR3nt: TGTGCCAGCAGCAACCGACAGGGGGACAATCAGCCCCAGCATTTT
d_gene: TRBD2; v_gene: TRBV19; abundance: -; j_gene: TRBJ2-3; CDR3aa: CASSIDSGGMYTQYF; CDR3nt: TGTGCCAGTAGTATCGACAGCGGGGGGATGTATACGCAGTATTTT
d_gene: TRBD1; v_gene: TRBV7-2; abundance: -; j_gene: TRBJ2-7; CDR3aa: CASSKGTVPYEQYF; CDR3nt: TGTGCCAGCAGCAAAGGGACAGTTCCCTACGAGCAGTACTTC
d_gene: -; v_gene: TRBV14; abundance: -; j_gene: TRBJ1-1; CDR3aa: CASSQFGSNTEAFF; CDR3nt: TGTGCCAGCAGCCAATTTGGGTCGAACACTGAAGCTTTCTTT
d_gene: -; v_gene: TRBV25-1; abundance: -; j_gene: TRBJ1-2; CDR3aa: CASSDAARGYGYTF; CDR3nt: TGTGCCAGCAGCGACGCGGCACGGGGCTATGGCTACACCTTC
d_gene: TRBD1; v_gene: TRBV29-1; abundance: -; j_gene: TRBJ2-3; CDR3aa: CSVGQGGDTQYF; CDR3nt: TGCAGCGTAGGACAGGGGGGGGATACGCAGTATTTT
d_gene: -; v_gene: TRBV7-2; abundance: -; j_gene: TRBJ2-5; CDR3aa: CASSYGTLQETQYF; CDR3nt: TGTGCCAGCAGCTACGGGACTCTACAAGAGACCCAGTACTTC
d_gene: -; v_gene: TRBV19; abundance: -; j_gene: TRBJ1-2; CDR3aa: CASSMSGGYGYTF; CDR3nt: TGTGCCAGTAGTATGTCCGGTGGTTATGGCTACACCTTC
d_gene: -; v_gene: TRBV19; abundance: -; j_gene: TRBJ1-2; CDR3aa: CASSWPKGGYTF; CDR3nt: TGTGCCAGTAGTTGGCCCAAAGGAGGCTACACCTTC
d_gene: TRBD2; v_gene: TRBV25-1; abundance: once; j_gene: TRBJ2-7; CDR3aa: CASSMTSGRAFDEQYF; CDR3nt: TGTGCCAGTAGTATGACTAGCGGGAGGGCCTTCGACGAGCAGTACTTC
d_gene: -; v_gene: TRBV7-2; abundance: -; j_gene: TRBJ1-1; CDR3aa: CASSLERQLNTEAFF; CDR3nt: TGTGCCAGCAGCTTAGAGCGGCAATTGAACACTGAAGCTTTCTTT
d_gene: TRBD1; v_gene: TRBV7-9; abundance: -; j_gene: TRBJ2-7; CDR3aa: CASSPGQGVDEQYF; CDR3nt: TGTGCCAGCAGCCCGGGACAGGGTGTGGACGAGCAGTACTTC
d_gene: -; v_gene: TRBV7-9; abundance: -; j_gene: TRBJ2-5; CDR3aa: CASSFEGQETQYF; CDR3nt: TGTGCCAGCAGCTTTGAGGGGCAAGAGACCCAGTACTTC
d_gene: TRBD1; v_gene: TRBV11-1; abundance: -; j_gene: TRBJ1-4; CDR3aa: CATVTTTTGGTGKLFF; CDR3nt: TGTGCCACCGTTACGACCACAACAGGGGGCACTGGGAAACTGTTTTTT
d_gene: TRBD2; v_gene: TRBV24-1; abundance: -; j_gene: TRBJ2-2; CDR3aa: CATSDLAGDTGELFF; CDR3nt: TGTGCCACCAGTGATTTAGCGGGAGACACCGGGGAGCTGTTTTTT
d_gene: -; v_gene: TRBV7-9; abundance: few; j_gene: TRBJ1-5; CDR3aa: CASSLEDSNQPQHF; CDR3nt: TGTGCCAGCAGCCTAGAGGATTCCAATCAGCCCCAGCATTTT
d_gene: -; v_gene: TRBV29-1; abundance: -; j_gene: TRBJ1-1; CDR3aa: CSANSPGNTEAFF; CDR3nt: TGCAGCGCAAATTCCCCGGGGAACACTGAAGCTTTCTTT
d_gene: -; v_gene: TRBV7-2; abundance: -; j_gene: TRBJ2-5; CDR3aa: CASSRGNQETQYF; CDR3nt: TGTGCCAGCAGCAGGGGGAACCAAGAGACCCAGTACTTC
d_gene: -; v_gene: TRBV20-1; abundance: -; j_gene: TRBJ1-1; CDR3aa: CSARVRGQNTEAFF; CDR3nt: TGCAGTGCTAGAGTAAGGGGACAGAACACTGAAGCTTTCTTT
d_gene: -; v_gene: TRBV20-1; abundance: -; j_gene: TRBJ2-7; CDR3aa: CSTTTGAAYEQYF; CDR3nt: TGCAGTACCACTACGGGGGCGGCCTACGAGCAGTACTTC
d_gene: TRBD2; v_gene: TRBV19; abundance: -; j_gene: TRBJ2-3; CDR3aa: CASSELAGRTDTQYF; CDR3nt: TGTGCCAGTTCAGAACTAGCGGGGAGAACAGATACGCAGTATTTT
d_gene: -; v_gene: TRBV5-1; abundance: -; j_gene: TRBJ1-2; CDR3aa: CASSIAQGSGYTF; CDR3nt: TGCGCCAGCAGTATCGCACAGGGCTCTGGCTACACCTTC
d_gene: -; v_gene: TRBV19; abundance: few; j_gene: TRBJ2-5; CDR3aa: CASSTWEVGETQYF; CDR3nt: TGTGCCAGTAGTACCTGGGAGGTAGGGGAGACCCAGTACTTC
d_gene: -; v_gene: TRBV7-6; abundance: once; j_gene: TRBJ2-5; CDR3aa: CASSLAGGGETQYF; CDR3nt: TGTGCCAGCAGCTTAGCGGGGGGCGGAGAGACCCAGTACTTC
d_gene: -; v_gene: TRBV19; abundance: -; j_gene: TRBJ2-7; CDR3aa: CASSKRSSYEQYF; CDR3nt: TGTGCCAGTAGTAAGCGGTCAAGCTACGAGCAGTACTTC
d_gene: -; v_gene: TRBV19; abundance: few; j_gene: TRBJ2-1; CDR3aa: CASSISRSYNEQFF; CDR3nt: TGTGCCAGTAGTATATCGCGGTCCTACAATGAGCAGTTCTTC
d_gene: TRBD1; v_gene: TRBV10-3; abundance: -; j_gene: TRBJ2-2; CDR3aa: CAIRDRGVERTGELFF; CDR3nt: TGTGCCATCAGGGACAGGGGTGTGGAACGCACCGGGGAGCTGTTTTTT
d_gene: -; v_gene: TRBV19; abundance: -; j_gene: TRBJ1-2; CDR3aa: CATYRQDYGYTF; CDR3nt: TGTGCCACTTACCGACAGGACTATGGCTACACCTTC